This paragraph covers one TCR beta chain sequence. What it binds is unknown. The entry originates in a study of shared clonotypes between healthy human individuals. Study-level background: Sampling drew on donors who were a couple of women and a few men aged 18 to 49.

The CDR3 covers 15 residues. Per germline, CDR1 SGHAT and CDR2 FQNNGV. The V end lost 4 bases, the J end lost 2 bases, and 15 bases lay between the germline ends. Study-level points and caveats: Clonotypes that were shared across a handful of donors made up 4% to 6% of naive CD4 clonotypes. Memory subsets had estimated richness that was generally smaller than that of naive subsets.

Sequencing was at deep level. The assay was immunoSEQ multiplex PCR, and TCRdb's table has in-frame clones only and misses some. The sample records 550,000 to 850,000 clones, about 74% being singletons. The sequence derives from a woman aged 25 to 45 in good health. The chain employs TRBV11-2 and TRBJ2-7; D gene uncertain. Sequencing input: memory CD4+ T cells sorted from blood. Described subset: CD45RA-negative fraction. As DNA, the CDR3 is TGTGCCAGCAGCTCCGGCCAGACCGCGGCCTACGAGCAGTACTTC. Its protein product is CASSSGQTAAYEQYF.